Below are 10 T cell receptor beta chains sequenced from a single sample in a study of blood T cell repertoires in COVID-19. The repertoire was sequenced with immunoSEQ multiplex PCR; TCRdb's copy has only in-frame clones and lacks some. The sample yields approximately 70,000 clones, 70% to 90% seen once. Sequences were obtained from peripheral blood. Source of these receptors: a human donor in a cohort sampled during active COVID-19.

This sequence joins TRBV30 and TRBJ2-1; TRBD2 agrees at 13 bases. The CDR3 loop spans 18 amino acids. V gave up 1 base and J gave up 6 bases; unmatched junction bases: 12. Germline assignment: CDR1 GTSNPN and CDR2 SVGIG (reference sequence). CDR3 residues: CAWSGYHSGTSGINEQFF. Written as DNA, the CDR3 is TGTGCCTGGAGTGGGTACCATTCCGGGACTAGCGGGATCAATGAGCAGTTCTTC.

This sequence joins TRBV9 and TRBJ2-1; 9 bases are shared with TRBD2. This CDR3 is built from 18 residues. Per germline, CDR1 SGDLS and CDR2 YYNGEE. J was trimmed by 2 bases and V by 0 bases; bases with no gene match: 9. CDR3 region: CASSVGSSGTMAYNEQFF. The CDR3 bases are TGTGCCAGCAGCGTAGGTTCTAGCGGGACGATGGCCTACAATGAGCAGTTCTTC.

This chain uses TRBV28 with TRBJ2-7; TRBD1 is a possible D gene (5 bases). The germline gives CDR1 MDHEN, CDR2 SYDVKM. This CDR3 has 16 residues. V lost 2 bases and J 0 bases, leaving 14 bases between the germline ends. CDR3 sequence (DNA): TGTGCCAGCAGTTTAAGCGTCGGCAGGGCCTCCTACGAGCAGTACTTC. Translating it yields CASSLSVGRASYEQYF.

The rearrangement links TRBV11-2 to TRBJ2-3; 11 positions agree with TRBD2. Germline V CDR1 and CDR2: SGHAT, FQNNGV. This CDR3 has 16 residues. V lost 8 bases to trimming and J lost 1 base; unmatched junction nucleotides: 8. CDR3 DNA sequence: TGTGCCAGCTCCATACTAGCGGGAGCGGGCACAGATACGCAGTATTTT. This encodes CASSILAGAGTDTQYF.

This clone was found once. The CDR3 loop is CASRGGGDKSTYEQYF. CDR3 in DNA: TGTGCCAGCAGAGGCGGGGGTGACAAGTCCACCTACGAGCAGTACTTC. The chain uses TRBV5-4 and TRBJ2-7; TRBD2 agrees at 7 bases. Unmatched junction bases numbered 13, after V lost 5 bases and J lost 2 bases. The germline V gene encodes CDR1 SGHNT and CDR2 YYREEE (reference sequence). CDR3 length: 16 residues.

The chain has TRBV11-3 and TRBJ1-1, with TRBD1 matching 9 bases. V lost 5 bases, J lost 1 base, and 5 bases stayed unmatched. CDR3 length equals 15 residues. Germline CDR1 SGHNT, CDR2 YENEEA. CDR3 DNA: TGTGCCAGCAGCGAGGGGACAGGGAGGAACACTGAAGCTTTCTTT. Translated, it gives CASSEGTGRNTEAFF.

The chain uses TRBV11-3 and TRBJ2-1; 7 nucleotides agree with TRBD1. Germline-derived CDR1 and CDR2 are SGHNT and YENEEA. This CDR3 is 15 amino acids long. Trimming cost V 2 bases and J 2 bases; bases outside gene matches: 3. The DNA of the CDR3 is TGTGCCAGCAGCTTAACAGGGGTGGCCTACAATGAGCAGTTCTTC. This sequence encodes CASSLTGVAYNEQFF.

The chain joins TRBV15 to TRBJ2-6; tentatively, D is TRBD1 (6 bases). The CDR3 contains 17 residues. The germline V and J ends were trimmed by 8 bases and 1 base, with 18 bases remaining between them. The germline gives CDR1 LNHNV, CDR2 YYDKDF (reference sequence). The CDR3 loop is CATAVEAGVSGANVLTF. DNA for the CDR3: TGTGCCACCGCCGTTGAGGCAGGGGTTTCTGGGGCCAACGTCCTGACTTTC.

The chain has TRBV7-5 and TRBJ2-7; the table names TRBD1, a call not compared with the DNA. TRBV7-5 corresponds to a pseudogene. The CDR3 has 19 residues. CDR3 sequence: CVRSTPLAGTGDSTYEQYV. In DNA form, the CDR3 reads TGTGTCAGAAGCACCCCCCTTGCCGGGACAGGGGATTCCACCTACGAGCAGTACGTC.

This clone was observed once. Here the CDR3 reads CASSLGGTSSSYEQYF. The CDR3 bases are TGCGCCAGCAGCTTGGGGGGGACTAGCAGTTCCTACGAGCAGTACTTC. This sequence joins TRBV5-1 and TRBJ2-7; 9 nucleotides line up with TRBD2. Trimming took 0 bases from V and 1 from J; bases not matched to a gene: 5. Germline V gene lookup returns CDR1 SGHRS and CDR2 YFSETQ. This CDR3 comprises 16 residues.